The 24 T cell receptor beta chains reported below all come from one sample, sequenced in a study of blood T cell repertoires in COVID-19. This table comes from immunoSEQ multiplex PCR, and its TCRdb copy is limited to in-frame clones, with some not included. Here the sample spans 430,000 or so clones, 80% to 90% being singletons. The sample consisted of peripheral blood. The receptors here all came from a man aged 18 to 29 with COVID-19, enrolled during active disease.

The chain couples TRBV15 to TRBJ1-6; no clear D. The V gene lost 1 base and the J gene lost 3 bases, with 10 bases spanning the gap. There are 16 residues in the CDR3. Germline CDR1 LNHNV, CDR2 YYDKDF (reference sequence). CDR3 DNA sequence: TGTGCCACCAGCAGAGCCCGGACTGGCTATAATTCACCCCTCCACTTT. Encoded protein: CATSRARTGYNSPLHF.

This chain connects TRBV19 to TRBJ2-1; the match to TRBD2 covers 10 bases. The germline V gene encodes CDR1 LNHDA and CDR2 SQIVND (reference sequence). There are 15 residues in the CDR3. V was clipped by 1 base and J by 5 bases; unmatched bases: 2. In nucleotides, the CDR3 is TGTGCCAGTAGTATAGGAGCGGGGGGGAACAATGAGCAGTTCTTC. Translating gives CASSIGAGGNNEQFF.

In regard to this clone: Other DNA variants within this sample encode the same CDR3. The rearrangement uses TRBV6-5 and TRBJ1-3, with unresolved D. The CDR3 is 15 residues long. Germline CDR1 MNHEY, CDR2 SVGAGI. The V and J ends lost 0 bases and 1 base respectively, with 7 bases between them. In nucleotides, the CDR3 is TGTGCCAGCAGTTACTCGAGAGGTTCTGGAAACACCATATATTTT. The encoded protein is CASSYSRGSGNTIYF.

The rearrangement uses TRBV5-6 and TRBJ1-6, with D tentatively TRBD1 (6 bases). V was cut by 0 bases and J by 8 bases, with 9 bases left in between. Germline CDR1 is SGHDT and CDR2 is YYEEEE. This CDR3 contains 14 residues. CDR3 DNA sequence: TGTGCCAGCAGCTTGGCGGACAGCTATTCACCCCTCCACTTT. The encoded protein is CASSLADSYSPLHF.

The CDR3 spells CAISEVGGEDGYTF. CDR3 coding DNA: TGTGCCATCAGTGAGGTAGGGGGCGAGGATGGCTACACCTTC. The V gene is TRBV10-3, the J gene TRBJ1-2; 7 bases align to TRBD1. CDR1 is ENHRY, CDR2 SYGVKD, per germline. The CDR3 runs 14 residues. J lost 6 bases, V lost 2 bases, and 6 bases had no gene match.

This clone has only one observation. The V call is TRBV3-1 (or the pseudogene TRBV3-2), the J call TRBJ2-3; unclear D gene. Germline lookup yields CDR1 LGHDT and CDR2 YNNKEL (reference sequence). Trimming stripped 6 bases from V and 2 bases from J, with 6 bases between. The CDR3 loop spans 12 amino acids. The DNA for the CDR3 is TGTGCCAGCAGGAGGAACACAGATACGCAGTATTTT. This translates into CASRRNTDTQYF.

This chain connects TRBV7-2 to TRBJ2-1; maybe TRBD2 (6 bases). From germline, CDR1 is SGHTA and CDR2 FQGNSA. V lost 4 bases and J lost 7, with 14 bases in between. The CDR3 sequence is 14 residues long. The CDR3 loop is CASSSVAAKNEQFF. DNA of the CDR3: TGTGCCAGCAGCTCCGTAGCGGCCAAAAATGAGCAGTTCTTC.

CDR3 nucleotide sequence: TGTGCCAGCAGCTTAGATTTGGCGGGCACCGGGGAGCTGTTTTTT. As protein: CASSLDLAGTGELFF. The chain recombines TRBV11-3 with TRBJ2-2, with D possibly matching TRBD2 (5 bases). The CDR3 length is 15 residues. The V gene's germline CDR1 is SGHNT and CDR2 YENEEA. The germline V and J ends were trimmed by 0 bases and 4 bases, with 9 bases remaining between them. The full variable domain, with the rest looked up from reference TRBV11-3 and TRBJ2-2, is EAGVVQSPRYKIIEKKQPVAFWCNPISGHNTLYWYLQNLGQGPELLIRYENEEAVDDSQLPKDRFSAERLKGVDSTLKIQPAELGDSAVYLCASSLDLAGTGELFFGEGSRLTVL.

This clone was picked up one time. The chain has TRBV19 and TRBJ1-1; TRBD1 aligns across 8 bases. The CDR3 sequence is 12 residues long. Per germline, CDR1 LNHDA and CDR2 SQIVND (reference sequence). The junction had 1 base not matched to a gene; V was cut back by 3 bases and J by 7 bases. CDR3 loop: CASSMGQVEAFF. Here the CDR3 DNA reads TGTGCCAGTAGTATGGGACAGGTTGAAGCTTTCTTT.

The V gene is TRBV5-1, the J gene TRBJ2-7, with unresolved D. The CDR3 totals 13 residues. V dropped 4 bases and J dropped 3 bases, with 11 bases sitting between them. Looked up from germline, CDR1 is SGHRS and CDR2 is YFSETQ. In DNA, the CDR3 is TGCGCCAGCAGCCCCACTTATAACTACGAGCAGTACTTC. Amino acid sequence: CASSPTYNYEQYF.

The rearrangement links TRBV24-1 to TRBJ2-3, with D unclear. Germline V gives CDR1 KGHDR, CDR2 SFDVKD. There are 14 residues in the CDR3. Deletions cut 3 bases from V and 2 bases from J, with 8 bases between. CDR3: CATSDPGFTDTQYF. Here the CDR3 DNA reads TGTGCCACCAGTGATCCGGGTTTCACAGATACGCAGTATTTT.

This chain links TRBV6-2 or TRBV6-3 with TRBJ1-2, with a weak D call TRBD1 (5 bases). Germline lookup yields CDR1 MNHEY and CDR2 SVGEGT. The CDR3 loop spans 14 amino acids. The V end lost 5 bases, the J end lost 3 bases, and 13 bases lay between the germline ends. As DNA, the CDR3 is TGTGCCAGCAGTGCTTTGGAGGGGTACTATGGCTACACCTTC. This codes for CASSALEGYYGYTF.

The chain has TRBV3-1 (or the pseudogene TRBV3-2) and TRBJ2-1, with TRBD1 matching 9 bases. The CDR3 has 14 amino acids. Germline-derived CDR1 and CDR2 are LGHDT and YNNKEL (reference sequence). Trimming removed 4 bases from V and 6 bases from J; junction bases left unmatched: 4. The DNA for the CDR3 is TGTGCCAGCAGCCTGACAGGGGGGATCAATGAGCAGTTCTTC. Protein sequence: CASSLTGGINEQFF.

The chain combines TRBV25-1 with TRBJ2-5; D perhaps matches TRBD1 (6 bases). Trimming cost V 6 bases and J 1 base, with 12 bases left between them. In germline, CDR1 is MGHDK, CDR2 SYGVNS. This CDR3 spans 14 amino acids. The CDR3 spells CASSARTVQETQYF. The CDR3, as DNA: TGTGCCAGCAGCGCTAGGACAGTCCAAGAGACCCAGTACTTC.

The chain links TRBV29-1 to TRBJ1-5, with 10 bases lining up with TRBD1. This CDR3 comprises 14 residues. Looked up from germline, CDR1 is SQVTM and CDR2 is ANQGSEA. With V trimmed by 7 bases and J by 4 bases, 7 bases remained unmatched. The chain's CDR3 is CSARGQGDNQPQHF. The CDR3 DNA reads as TGCAGCGCCCGAGGACAGGGGGATAATCAGCCCCAGCATTTT.

V usage is TRBV10-3 and J usage is TRBJ1-5; weak D call: TRBD1 (6 bases). The germline CDR1 and CDR2 sequences are ENHRY and SYGVKD. V lost 0 bases and J 4 bases, leaving 7 bases between the germline ends. The CDR3 totals 14 residues. The CDR3: CAISESGGNQPQHF. Written as DNA, the CDR3 is TGTGCCATCAGTGAGTCAGGGGGAAATCAGCCCCAGCATTTT.

The chain uses TRBV5-4 and TRBJ1-4, with TRBD1 matching over 7 bases. Losses at the gene ends were 4 bases for V and 8 bases for J; bases not matched to a gene: 14. Germline V gene lookup returns CDR1 SGHNT and CDR2 YYREEE (reference sequence). CDR3 size: 16 residues. The CDR3 spells CASSPTPTGTQEKLFF. In DNA, the CDR3 is TGTGCCAGCAGCCCCACCCCGACAGGGACTCAGGAAAAACTGTTTTTT.

This clone was detected only a few times. The CDR3 DNA reads TGTGCCAGCAGCTTTTCTACTGAAGCTTTCTTT. It codes for CASSFSTEAFF. This rearrangement joins TRBV7-8 to TRBJ1-1; D is undetermined. Per germline, CDR1 SGHVS and CDR2 FQNEAQ. The CDR3 contains 11 residues. Trimming took off 3 bases at V and 5 bases at J, with 4 bases between the two ends.

This clone was recorded only once. The V gene is TRBV7-2, the J gene TRBJ2-3, with 8 nucleotides matching TRBD2. This CDR3 has 15 amino acids. V lost 3 bases, J lost 7 bases, and 9 bases stayed unmatched. CDR1 and CDR2 from the germline V gene are SGHTA and FQGNSA. Written as DNA, the CDR3 is TGTGCCAGCAGCTTTTTCGGGGGGGCGCGAAATACGCAGTATTTT. It is translated as CASSFFGGARNTQYF.

This clone was seen a few times. The CDR3 protein is CASQGLAGNTGELFF. CDR3 nucleotide sequence: TGTGCCAGCCAAGGACTAGCGGGAAACACCGGGGAGCTGTTTTTT. The rearrangement joins TRBV2 to TRBJ2-2; 12 bases are a match to TRBD2. V gave up 8 bases and J gave up 2 bases; unmatched junction bases: 3. The length of the CDR3 is 15 residues. In germline, CDR1 is SNHLY, CDR2 FYNNEI.

The chain employs TRBV9 and TRBJ1-4; D might be TRBD1 (5 bases). The CDR3 is made up of 13 amino acids. The V end was cut by 2 bases, the J end by 5 bases, with 7 bases between. The germline V gene encodes CDR1 SGDLS and CDR2 YYNGEE. CDR3 loop: CASSVRTNEKLFF. In DNA form, the CDR3 reads TGTGCCAGCAGCGTGAGGACAAATGAAAAACTGTTTTTT.

This chain connects TRBV4-2 to TRBJ2-1, with a weak D call TRBD2 (5 bases). The CDR3 is 15 residues long. Trimming took off 0 bases at V and 5 bases at J, with 11 bases between the two ends. From germline, CDR1 is LGHNA and CDR2 YNFKEQ. The DNA of the CDR3 is TGTGCCAGCAGCCAAGAGACGGGGATAGACAATGAGCAGTTCTTC. This sequence encodes CASSQETGIDNEQFF.

The chain employs TRBV7-2 and TRBJ2-3; the D gene is possibly TRBD2 (5 bases). Per germline, CDR1 SGHTA and CDR2 FQGNSA. Trimming cost V 1 base and J 2 bases, with 16 bases left between them. This CDR3 has 17 residues. The DNA for the CDR3 is TGTGCCAGCAGCTTAGTTTCTAGCTCCTCACTCACAGATACGCAGTATTTT. Amino acids: CASSLVSSSSLTDTQYF.

The sample holds one count of this clone. The chain employs TRBV24-1 and TRBJ2-1; TRBD2 might be the D (5 bases). CDR1 and CDR2 from the germline V gene are KGHDR and SFDVKD. The CDR3 has 15 residues. Deletions cut 3 bases from V and 5 bases from J, with 13 bases between. CDR3 residues: CATSDTRGYNNEQFF. The CDR3 coding sequence is TGTGCCACCAGTGATACTCGCGGGTACAACAATGAGCAGTTCTTC.